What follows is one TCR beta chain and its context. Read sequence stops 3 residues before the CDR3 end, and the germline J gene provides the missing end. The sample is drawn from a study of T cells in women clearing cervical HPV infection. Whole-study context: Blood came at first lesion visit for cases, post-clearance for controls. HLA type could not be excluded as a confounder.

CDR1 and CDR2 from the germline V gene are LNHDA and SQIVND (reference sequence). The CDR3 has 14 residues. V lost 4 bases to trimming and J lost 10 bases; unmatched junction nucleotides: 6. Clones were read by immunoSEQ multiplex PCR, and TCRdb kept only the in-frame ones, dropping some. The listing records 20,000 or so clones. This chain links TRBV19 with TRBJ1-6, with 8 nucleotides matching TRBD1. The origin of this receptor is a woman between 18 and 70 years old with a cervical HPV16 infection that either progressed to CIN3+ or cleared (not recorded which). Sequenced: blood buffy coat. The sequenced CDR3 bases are TGTGCCAGTAGTACGACAGGGGAAAACTCACCC. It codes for CASSTTGENSP. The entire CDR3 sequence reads CASSTTGENSPLHF.